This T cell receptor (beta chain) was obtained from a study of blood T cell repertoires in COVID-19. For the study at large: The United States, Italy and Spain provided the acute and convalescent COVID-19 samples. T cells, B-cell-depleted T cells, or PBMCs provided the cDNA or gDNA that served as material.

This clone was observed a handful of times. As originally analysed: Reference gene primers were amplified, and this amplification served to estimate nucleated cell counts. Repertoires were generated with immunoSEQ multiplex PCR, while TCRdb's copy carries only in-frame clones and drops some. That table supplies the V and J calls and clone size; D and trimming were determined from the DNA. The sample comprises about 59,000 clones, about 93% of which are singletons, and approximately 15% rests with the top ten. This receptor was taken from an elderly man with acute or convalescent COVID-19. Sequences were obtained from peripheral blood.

DNA of the CDR3: TGTGCCAGCTCCAGCCCGGGGGGCCTAAATAATGAAAAACTGTTTTTT. Protein sequence: CASSSPGGLNNEKLFF. This chain links TRBV28 with TRBJ1-4, with D possibly TRBD1 on 6 matching bases. Germline V CDR1 and CDR2: MDHEN, SYDVKM. V was clipped by 8 bases and J by 4 bases, with 20 bases between them. CDR3 length: 16 residues.